A single sample gave rise to the 18 T cell receptor beta chains below, sequenced in a study of T cell repertoires in cytomegalovirus infection. These receptors have no known antigen. A single record per CDR3 protein comes from TCRdb applying MiXCR to the reads. The sample consists of about 920,000 distinct CDR3 sequences, more than 25% of them appearing once. The sequences come from cultured CD8+ T cells from PBMCs, collected from culture after CMV antigen stimulation. These receptor sequences come from a human donor in good health (CMV status not recorded). Some clones in this sample may be carry-over from other donors' samples.

This clonotype was detected only a few times. The V gene is TRBV20-1, the J gene TRBJ2-1; D is unclear. V was shortened by 3 bases and J by 5 bases, with 8 bases between the two germline ends. Germline CDR1 is DFQATT and CDR2 is SNEGSKA (reference sequence). CDR3 length: 12 amino acids. The CDR3 nucleotides read TGCAGTGCTAGCTACACGGACAATGAGCAGTTCTTC. It is translated as CSASYTDNEQFF.

The chain joins TRBV11-2 to TRBJ2-5; D gene unclear. The germline CDR1 and CDR2 sequences are SGHAT and FQNNGV. The length of the CDR3 is 15 residues. V shed 8 bases and J shed 0 bases, with 16 bases lying between them. Written as DNA, the CDR3 is TGTGCCAGCCTCGACGGAGCAAGATACCAAGAGACCCAGTACTTC. Amino acids: CASLDGARYQETQYF.

This clonotype was observed a few times. V is TRBV2 and J is TRBJ2-3; 7 bases are a match to TRBD2. V lost 2 bases and J lost 0; bases outside the gene matches: 8. CDR1 and CDR2 from the germline V gene are SNHLY and FYNNEI. The CDR3 has 17 amino acids. CDR3 loop: CASSEPTRGESTDTQYF. The CDR3 region has the DNA TGTGCCAGCAGTGAACCTACTCGGGGGGAAAGCACAGATACGCAGTATTTT.

V and J are TRBV10-3 and TRBJ2-7; 9 bases are shared with TRBD1. Unmatched junction bases numbered 3, after V lost 0 bases and J lost 9 bases. CDR3 length equals 13 residues. Germline CDR1 ENHRY, CDR2 SYGVKD. The chain's CDR3 is CAISESGQGGQYF. As DNA, the CDR3 is TGTGCCATCAGTGAGTCGGGACAGGGCGGGCAGTACTTC.

The V and J genes are TRBV10-3 and TRBJ2-3; D is undetermined. Trimming took 0 bases from V and 0 from J, leaving 10 bases between them. This CDR3 comprises 16 residues. From germline, CDR1 is ENHRY and CDR2 SYGVKD. CDR3 DNA sequence: TGTGCCATCAGTGAGTCTTACAGAACTAGCACAGATACGCAGTATTTT. As protein: CAISESYRTSTDTQYF.

The CDR3 coding sequence is TGTGCCAGCAGTTTAGACAGGGATGGGTATGGCTACACCTTC. Translated, it gives CASSLDRDGYGYTF. The V and J genes are TRBV12-3 or TRBV12-4 and TRBJ1-2, with D possibly being TRBD1 (6 bases). The CDR3 is 14 residues long. Deletions cut 1 base from V and 5 bases from J, with 11 bases between.

The chain couples TRBV11-2 to TRBJ2-4; possible D gene TRBD2, 6 bases. V shed 5 bases and J shed 10 bases, with 12 bases lying between them. Germline loops: CDR1 SGHAT, CDR2 FQNNGV. This CDR3 contains 12 residues. CDR3 sequence (DNA): TGTGCCAGCAGCCCGGGGACTCCAATTCAGTACTTC. As protein: CASSPGTPIQYF.

V gene TRBV15 combines with J gene TRBJ1-1, with D possibly being TRBD1 (6 bases). Germline values: CDR1 LNHNV, CDR2 YYDKDF (reference sequence). Between the trimmed V and J ends, which lost 1 base and 3 bases, there was a span of 9 bases. The CDR3 has 14 residues. The CDR3 spells CATSRADRHTEAFF. CDR3 coding DNA: TGTGCCACCAGCAGAGCGGACAGACACACTGAAGCTTTCTTT.

This clonotype came up a few times. The chain joins TRBV5-6 to TRBJ2-7, with 9 bases lining up with TRBD2. V dropped 0 bases and J dropped 2; count of bases not matched to a gene: 6. The germline V gene has CDR1 SGHDT and CDR2 YYEEEE. The CDR3 consists of 16 residues. CDR3 amino acids: CASSLGLAGLPYEQYV. CDR3 in DNA: TGTGCCAGCAGCTTGGGGCTAGCGGGGCTCCCCTACGAGCAGTACGTC.

The J gene is TRBJ2-1, the V gene TRBV7-9; the match to TRBD2 covers 11 bases. CDR1 and CDR2 from the germline V gene are SEHNR and FQNEAQ (reference sequence). The CDR3 is made up of 17 amino acids. V was clipped by 3 bases and J by 6 bases; unmatched bases: 10. CDR3 residues: CASSFRRLAGGRNEQFF. The CDR3 region has the DNA TGTGCCAGCAGCTTCCGAAGGCTAGCGGGGGGCCGCAATGAGCAGTTCTTC.

This clonotype was counted ten times or more. This chain joins TRBV7-6 and TRBJ2-3, with 12 bases lining up with TRBD1. Germline V gene lookup returns CDR1 SGHVS and CDR2 FNYEAQ. The V and J ends lost 4 bases and 6 bases, in that order; junction bases with no gene match: 5. This CDR3 contains 15 residues. The CDR3 protein is CASSWGQGAQDTQYF. CDR3 nucleotides: TGTGCCAGCAGCTGGGGACAGGGGGCGCAGGATACGCAGTATTTT.

The V call is TRBV9, the J call TRBJ2-3; 8 positions agree with TRBD1. After removal of 0 bases from V and 2 bases from J, the junction contained 8 bases not matched to a gene. The CDR3 contains 17 residues. Germline CDR1 SGDLS, CDR2 YYNGEE. The CDR3 loop reads CASSVVGQGPPTDTQYF. The CDR3 coding sequence is TGTGCCAGCAGCGTAGTAGGACAGGGTCCCCCCACAGATACGCAGTATTTT.

CDR3 sequence reads: CASSGLFSNQPQHF. CDR3 in DNA: TGTGCCAGCTCTGGACTGTTTAGCAATCAGCCCCAGCATTTT. The chain has TRBV2 and TRBJ1-5, with unresolved D. Trimming took off 8 bases at V and 0 bases at J, with 11 bases between the two ends. The CDR3 consists of 14 residues. Germline V gives CDR1 SNHLY, CDR2 FYNNEI.

This clonotype was recorded a few times. The genes are TRBV27 and TRBJ1-4, with D tentatively TRBD1 (5 bases). Germline V gene sequence: CDR1 MNHEY, CDR2 SMNVEV (reference sequence). CDR3 length equals 14 residues. Trimming removed 5 bases at V and 7 bases at J, with 14 bases between. In nucleotides, the CDR3 is TGTGCCAGCAGTGCCCTTGGCGGGGGTGAAAAACTGTTTTTT. Amino acids: CASSALGGGEKLFF. The whole variable domain, remainder taken from reference TRBV27 and TRBJ1-4, is EAQVTQNPRYLITVTGKKLTVTCSQNMNHEYMSWYRQDPGLGLRQIYYSMNVEVTDKGDVPEGYKVSRKEKRNFPLILESPSPNQTSLYFCASSALGGGEKLFFGSGTQLSVL.

This clonotype has a handful of counts. The V and J genes are TRBV29-1 and TRBJ2-1, with D unclear. Germline V gene lookup returns CDR1 SQVTM and CDR2 ANQGSEA. This CDR3 comprises 15 residues. V was trimmed by 3 bases and J by 0 bases, leaving 12 bases between them. The CDR3 bases are TGCAGCGTTGAGTTGTCGCAGACCTCCTACAATGAGCAGTTCTTC. As protein: CSVELSQTSYNEQFF.

This chain joins TRBV7-2 and TRBJ2-7, with unresolved D. Germline V lookup: CDR1 SGHTA, CDR2 FQGNSA. Trimming removed 3 bases from V and 5 bases from J, with 2 bases in between. The CDR3 is made up of 10 amino acids. The CDR3 reads CASSLDEQYV. CDR3 DNA sequence: TGTGCCAGCAGCTTGGACGAGCAGTACGTC.

V usage is TRBV7-2 and J usage is TRBJ2-5, with TRBD1 identical over 9 bases. After removal of 5 bases from V and 0 bases from J, the junction contained 7 bases not matched to a gene. The CDR3 loop spans 16 amino acids. CDR1 is SGHTA and CDR2 is FQGNSA in the germline V gene. The CDR3 bases are TGTGCCAGCAGCAGAAACGGACAGGGGTACCAAGAGACCCAGTACTTC. Translated: CASSRNGQGYQETQYF.

As to this clonotype: The CDR3 does not close with the conserved phenylalanine or tryptophan, likely indicating a read error. The rearrangement links TRBV6-5 to TRBJ1-1; 7 positions match TRBD1. The CDR3 has 16 residues. V lost 6 bases, J lost 0 bases, and 10 bases stayed unmatched. Per germline, CDR1 MNHEY and CDR2 SVGAGI. CDR3 protein: CASSPLGQIMNTEAFI. In DNA form, the CDR3 reads TGTGCCAGCAGCCCCCTGGGACAGATCATGAACACTGAAGCTTTCATT.